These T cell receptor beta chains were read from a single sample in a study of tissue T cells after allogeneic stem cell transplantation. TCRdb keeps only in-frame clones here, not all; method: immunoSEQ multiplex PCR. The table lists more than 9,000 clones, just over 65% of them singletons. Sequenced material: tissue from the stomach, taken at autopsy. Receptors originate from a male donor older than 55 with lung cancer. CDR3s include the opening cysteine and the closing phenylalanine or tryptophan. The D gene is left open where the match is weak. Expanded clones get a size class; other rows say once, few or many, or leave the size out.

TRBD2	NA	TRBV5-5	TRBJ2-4	CASSRGGLAGAKNIQYF	TGTGCCAGCAGCCGGGGGGGACTAGCGGGAGCCAAAAACATTCAGTACTTC
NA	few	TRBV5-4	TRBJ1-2	CASSLSGNYGYTF	TGTGCCAGCAGCTTATCTGGGAACTATGGCTACACCTTC
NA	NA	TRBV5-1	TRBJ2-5	CASSLAVDQETQYF	TGCGCCAGCAGCTTGGCCGTGGACCAAGAGACCCAGTACTTC
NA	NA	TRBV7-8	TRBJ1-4	CASSLTRAEKLFF	TGTGCCAGCAGCTTAACCAGGGCCGAAAAACTGTTTTTT
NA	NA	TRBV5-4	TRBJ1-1	CASSFGGLGNTEAFF	TGTGCCAGCAGCTTTGGGGGGTTGGGGAACACTGAAGCTTTCTTT
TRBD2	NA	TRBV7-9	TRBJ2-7	CASSPRTSGVYEQYF	TGTGCCAGCAGCCCCAGGACTAGCGGGGTCTACGAGCAGTACTTC
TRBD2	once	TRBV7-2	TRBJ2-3	CASSNLLAGTDTQYF	TGTGCCAGCAGCAACCTTCTAGCGGGAACAGATACGCAGTATTTT
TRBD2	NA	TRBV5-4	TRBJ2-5	CASSLSSGVQETQYF	TGTGCCAGCAGCTTGAGTAGCGGGGTTCAAGAGACCCAGTACTTC
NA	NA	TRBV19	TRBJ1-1	CASSMVRNTEAFF	TGTGCCAGTAGTATGGTACGGAACACTGAAGCTTTCTTT
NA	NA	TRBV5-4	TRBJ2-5	CASNPGTQETQYF	TGTGCCAGCAACCCCGGGACACAAGAGACCCAGTACTTC
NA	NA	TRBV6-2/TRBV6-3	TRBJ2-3	CASSYYLLVDTQYF	TGTGCCAGCAGTTACTACCTCCTGGTAGATACGCAGTATTTT
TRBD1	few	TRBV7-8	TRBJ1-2	CASSWRQGGEGYTF	TGTGCCAGCAGCTGGCGACAGGGGGGGGAGGGCTACACCTTC
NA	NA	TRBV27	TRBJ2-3	CASSFLPRRTDTQYF	TGTGCCAGCAGTTTTCTCCCCCGAAGGACAGATACGCAGTATTTT
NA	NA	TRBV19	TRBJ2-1	CASNPQWVSHEQFF	TGTGCCAGTAACCCCCAGTGGGTTAGCCATGAGCAGTTCTTC
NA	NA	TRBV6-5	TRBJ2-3	CASNNSPDTQYF	TGTGCCAGCAATAACTCACCAGATACGCAGTATTTT
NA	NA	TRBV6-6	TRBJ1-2	CASSIPGTKPYGYTF	TGTGCCAGCAGTATACCGGGGACCAAACCCTATGGCTACACCTTC
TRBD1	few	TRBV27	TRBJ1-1	CASSLDGGTAGGFF	TGTGCCAGCAGTTTGGACGGGGGGACAGCCGGGGGTTTCTTT
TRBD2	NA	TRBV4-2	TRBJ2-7	CASSQVLGLATYEQYF	TGTGCCAGCAGCCAAGTTCTCGGACTAGCGACCTACGAGCAGTACTTC
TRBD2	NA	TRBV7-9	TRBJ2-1	CASSSLFRAGGTYNEQFF	TGTGCCAGCAGCTCACTCTTCCGGGCGGGAGGTACCTACAATGAGCAGTTCTTC
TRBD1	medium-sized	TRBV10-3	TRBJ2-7	CAIMGQGAYEQYF	TGTGCCATCATGGGACAGGGAGCCTACGAGCAGTACTTC
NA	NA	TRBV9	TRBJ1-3	CASSLRASGNTIYF	TGTGCCAGCAGCCTCCGGGCTTCAGGAAACACCATATATTTT
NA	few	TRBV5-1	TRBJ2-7	CASSLVTGPYEQYF	TGCGCCAGCAGCTTGGTAACGGGCCCCTACGAGCAGTACTTC
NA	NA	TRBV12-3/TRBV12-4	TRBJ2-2	CASSYKNTGELFF	TGTGCCAGCAGTTACAAGAACACCGGGGAGCTGTTTTTT
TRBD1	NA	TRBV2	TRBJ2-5	CASSEATGQLQETQYF	TGTGCCAGCAGTGAAGCGACAGGGCAGCTTCAAGAGACCCAGTACTTC
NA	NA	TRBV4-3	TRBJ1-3	CASSQGRGSSSGNTIYF	TGCGCCAGCAGCCAAGGCCGTGGCAGTAGCTCTGGAAACACCATATATTTT
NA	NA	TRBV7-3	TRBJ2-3	CASSQATDTQYF	TGTGCCAGCAGCCAAGCCACAGATACGCAGTATTTT
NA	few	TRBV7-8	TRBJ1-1	CASSRTMNTEAFF	TGTGCCAGCAGCCGGACTATGAACACTGAAGCTTTCTTT
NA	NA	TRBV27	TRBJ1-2	CASSLSAGGGYTF	TGTGCCAGCAGTTTATCGGCAGGAGGTGGCTACACCTTC
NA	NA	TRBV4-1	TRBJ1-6	CASSQVAGQTTSPLHF	TGCGCCAGCAGCCAAGTTGCCGGGCAGACGACCTCACCCCTCCACTTT
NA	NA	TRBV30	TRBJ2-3	CAWTSTDTQYF	TGTGCCTGGACCAGCACAGATACGCAGTATTTT
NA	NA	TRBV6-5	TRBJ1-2	CASKRNTYGYTF	TGTGCCAGCAAGCGGAACACCTATGGCTACACCTTC
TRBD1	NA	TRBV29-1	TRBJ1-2	CSVETGGGYTF	TGCAGCGTTGAGACAGGGGGAGGCTACACCTTC
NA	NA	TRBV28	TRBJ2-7	CASSLSGEQYF	TGTGCCAGCAGTTTGAGTGGAGAGCAGTACTTC
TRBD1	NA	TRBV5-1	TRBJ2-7	CASGTGDTYEQYF	TGCGCCAGTGGGACAGGGGACACCTACGAGCAGTACTTC
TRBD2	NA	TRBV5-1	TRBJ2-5	CASSLELAGGETQYF	TGCGCCAGCAGCTTGGAACTAGCGGGGGGAGAGACCCAGTACTTC
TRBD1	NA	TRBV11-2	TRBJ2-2	CASSWSGTGRNGELFF	TGTGCCAGCAGTTGGTCGGGGACAGGGAGGAACGGGGAGCTGTTTTTT
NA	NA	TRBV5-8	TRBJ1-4	CASSFGTGNEKLFF	TGTGCCAGCAGCTTCGGGACGGGGAATGAAAAACTGTTTTTT
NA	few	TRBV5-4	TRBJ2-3	CASSPTRGDTQYF	TGTGCCAGCAGCCCGACCCGTGGGGATACGCAGTATTTT
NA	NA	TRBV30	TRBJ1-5	CAWSGGGNSNQPQHF	TGTGCCTGGAGTGGGGGGGGGAATAGCAATCAGCCCCAGCATTTT
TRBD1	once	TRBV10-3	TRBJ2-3	CAISPTGMTDTQYF	TGTGCCATCAGCCCGACAGGGATGACAGATACGCAGTATTTT